The 11 T cell receptor beta chains below all came from one sample that was sequenced in a study of blood T cell repertoires in COVID-19. Profiling relied on immunoSEQ multiplex PCR, and the TCRdb table lists in-frame clones only, not all of them. The repertoire holds approximately 250,000 clones, with 80% to 90% as singletons. Sequencing used peripheral blood. These receptors came from a woman between 70 and 85 years old with COVID-19, enrolled during active disease.

The J gene is TRBJ1-1, the V gene TRBV12-3 or TRBV12-4; possibly TRBD1 for D (5 bases). Trimming stripped 4 bases from V and 10 bases from J, with 10 bases between. The CDR3 spans 11 residues. The CDR3 region is CASSSGGRAFF. CDR3 DNA: TGTGCCAGCAGTTCCGGGGGGAGAGCTTTCTTT.

A few counts support this clone. This chain joins TRBV5-4 and TRBJ1-2; D may be TRBD1 (5 bases). CDR1 SGHNT and CDR2 YYREEE come from the germline V gene (reference sequence). The CDR3 extends over 15 amino acids. Trimming removed 0 bases at V and 1 base at J, with 10 bases between. Here the CDR3 reads CASSLGDSFNYGYTF. CDR3 sequence (DNA): TGTGCCAGCAGCTTGGGCGACAGCTTTAACTATGGCTACACCTTC.

The chain carries TRBV7-3 and TRBJ2-2; D possibly corresponds to TRBD1 (6 bases). This CDR3 region has 15 residues. Germline V CDR1 and CDR2: SGHTA, FQGTGA. V lost 6 bases, J lost 4 bases, and 15 bases lay in between. This CDR3 reads CASSLTGSFTGELFF. CDR3 bases: TGTGCCAGCAGTTTGACAGGAAGTTTCACCGGGGAGCTGTTTTTT.

The V and J genes are TRBV7-9 and TRBJ2-7; 10 positions agree with TRBD2. Germline lookup yields CDR1 SEHNR and CDR2 FQNEAQ (reference sequence). This CDR3 has 15 residues. V was pared by 1 base and J by 2 bases, with 2 bases of the junction left unmatched. The CDR3 sequence is CASSLDGLAAYEQYF. CDR3 sequence (DNA): TGTGCCAGCAGCTTAGATGGACTAGCGGCCTACGAGCAGTACTTC.

This rearrangement joins TRBV4-1 to TRBJ2-3; D not resolved. CDR3 length: 14 residues. Trimming shortened V by 7 bases and J by 0 bases, and 11 bases separated the two germline ends. Germline V gene sequence: CDR1 MGHRA, CDR2 YSYEKL. Written as DNA, the CDR3 is TGCGCCAGCAAAACAGAATTAAGCACAGATACGCAGTATTTT. Translating gives CASKTELSTDTQYF.

This clone was detected once. This sequence joins TRBV24-1 and TRBJ2-5, with 7 bases lining up with TRBD1. Germline trimming cut 7 bases from V and 1 base from J; bases unmatched to any gene: 2. The V gene's germline CDR1 is KGHDR and CDR2 SFDVKD. The CDR3 has 13 residues. CDR3 sequence (DNA): TGTGCCACCAGACAGGGGTCCCAAGAGACCCAGTACTTC. Its translation: CATRQGSQETQYF.

The gene calls are TRBV11-1 and TRBJ1-6; 8 nucleotides agree with TRBD1. The CDR3 has 14 amino acids. Looked up from germline, CDR1 is SGHAT and CDR2 is FQDESV (reference sequence). J gave up 7 bases and V 5 bases, and 4 bases lay outside the gene matches. As DNA, the CDR3 is TGTGCCAGCAGCCCCCGACAGGGGAATTCACCCCTCCACTTT. Translating it yields CASSPRQGNSPLHF.

This sequence joins TRBV12-3 or TRBV12-4 and TRBJ2-4; possibly TRBD2 for D (6 bases). Trimming took 4 bases from V and 3 from J, leaving 7 bases between them. CDR3 length: 13 amino acids. This chain's CDR3 is CASSSGVKNIQYF. The CDR3 DNA is TGTGCCAGCAGTTCGGGGGTCAAAAACATTCAGTACTTC.

CDR3 coding DNA: TGTGCCAGCAGCGTTAGCGGGTCAAAGGGAGATACGCAGTATTTT. Residues: CASSVSGSKGDTQYF. The chain couples TRBV9 to TRBJ2-3, with 7 nucleotides matching TRBD2. After removal of 2 bases from V and 5 bases from J, the junction contained 8 bases not matched to a gene. This CDR3 has 15 residues. CDR1 and CDR2 (germline): SGDLS, YYNGEE.

On this clone itself: The limits of the CDR3 on the DNA are not certain, so only TCRdb's listed CDR3 is given. V is TRBV21-1 and J is TRBJ1-3. TRBV21-1 is a documented pseudogene. Counting both end residues, the CDR3 totals 15 amino acids. The CDR3 spells CASSLVWGVGNTIYF.

This chain uses TRBV10-1 with TRBJ1-2; D unresolved. In germline, CDR1 is WNHNN, CDR2 SYGVQD (reference sequence). The CDR3 has 13 residues. V was shortened by 2 bases and J by 4 bases, with 8 bases between the two germline ends. The CDR3: CASSERSGYGYTF. CDR3 nucleotides: TGCGCCAGCAGTGAGCGCTCGGGCTATGGCTACACCTTC.